This passage covers 6 T cell receptor beta chains from one sample sequenced in a study of T cell repertoires in urothelial bladder cancer. Profiling relied on immunoSEQ multiplex PCR, and the TCRdb table lists in-frame clones only, not all of them. The sample gives 6,800 or so clones, about two thirds of which show up once; roughly 12% is in the top ten. The material sequenced was tumor-infiltrating cells from bladder cancer. The receptor set was obtained from a human donor with urothelial carcinoma.

The V gene is TRBV5-6, the J gene TRBJ2-3; weak D call: TRBD1 (6 bases). The length of the CDR3 is 14 residues. The V end was cut by 4 bases, the J end by 2 bases, with 11 bases between. Germline values: CDR1 SGHDT, CDR2 YYEEEE. The CDR3 DNA is TGTGCCAGCAGCCAGGACAGACTCACAGATACGCAGTATTTT. Translated, it gives CASSQDRLTDTQYF.

Here the CDR3 reads CASSLGLASSTDTQYF. Written as DNA, the CDR3 is TGCGCCAGCAGCTTGGGGTTAGCCTCTAGCACAGATACGCAGTATTTT. V is TRBV5-1 and J is TRBJ2-3; D gene unclear. V was pared by 0 bases and J by 0 bases, with 11 bases between. Germline V gene sequence: CDR1 SGHRS, CDR2 YFSETQ. The CDR3 is 16 amino acids.

This clone showed up just once. The CDR3 DNA sequence: TGCAGTGTTCGAAGGGACTACGAGCAGTACTTC. It specifies CSVRRDYEQYF. The chain combines TRBV20-1 with TRBJ2-7; no firm D call. CDR1 and CDR2 (germline): DFQATT, SNEGSKA (reference sequence). Trimming shortened V by 7 bases and J by 3 bases, and 10 bases separated the two germline ends. CDR3 length: 11 residues.

The rearrangement links TRBV7-3 to TRBJ2-1, with D maybe TRBD2 (6 bases). Germline loops: CDR1 SGHTA, CDR2 FQGTGA. Trimming took off 9 bases at V and 3 bases at J, with 12 bases between the two ends. This CDR3 region has 13 residues. The CDR3 protein is CARKEDYYNEQFF. CDR3 sequence (DNA): TGTGCCAGAAAAGAGGACTACTACAATGAGCAGTTCTTC.

This clone showed up just a few times. V is TRBV27 and J is TRBJ1-1, with 7 bases matching TRBD1. The CDR3 is 12 amino acids. The V and J ends lost 7 bases and 5 bases, in that order; junction bases with no gene match: 4. CDR1 is MNHEY, CDR2 SMNVEV, per germline (reference sequence). The CDR3 DNA reads TGTGCCAGCATGAACAGGGGTACTGAAGCTTTCTTT. This translates into CASMNRGTEAFF.

The V gene is TRBV9, the J gene TRBJ2-1; 7 positions agree with TRBD2. The J segment lost 8 bases and the V segment lost 3 bases, leaving 5 bases of the junction unmatched. From germline, CDR1 is SGDLS and CDR2 YYNGEE. The CDR3 length is 13 residues. Written as DNA, the CDR3 is TGTGCCAGCAGCGAGCGACTAGCAGATGAGCAGTTCTTC. It translates to CASSERLADEQFF.